Presented here are 24 T cell receptor beta chains from one specimen sequenced in a study of stem cell transplantation in POMP-related autoinflammatory disease. The table came from immunoSEQ multiplex PCR; TCRdb's copy has only in-frame clones and leaves some out. Here the sample spans tens of thousands of clones, approximately 91% being singletons. Sample: CD4+ T cells from PBMCs, taken after stem cell transplantation. Receptor source: a human patient with POMP-related autoinflammation and immune dysregulation (PRAID). Some T cells may be provided by the graft donor.

The J gene is TRBJ2-3, the V gene TRBV10-2, with 11 bases identical to TRBD2. The CDR3 consists of 16 residues. Germline V gene data show CDR1 as WSHSY and CDR2 as SAAADI. With V trimmed by 5 bases and J by 2 bases, 6 bases remained unmatched. In nucleotides, the CDR3 is TGCGCCAGCAGTTTACTAGCGGGGGAGCTCACAGATACGCAGTATTTT. This sequence encodes CASSLLAGELTDTQYF.

V usage is TRBV5-1 and J usage is TRBJ1-6, with D possibly TRBD1 on 6 matching bases. V was trimmed by 0 bases and J by 8 bases, leaving 12 bases between them. The CDR3 runs 15 residues. CDR1 is SGHRS and CDR2 is YFSETQ in the germline V gene. The CDR3, as DNA: TGCGCCAGCAGCTTGGCAGGGGAGGCCTATTCACCCCTCCACTTT. Residues: CASSLAGEAYSPLHF. The variable domain in full, with the rest retrieved from reference TRBV5-1 and TRBJ1-6, is KAGVTQTPRYLIKTRGQQVTLSCSPISGHRSVSWYQQTPGQGLQFLFEYFSETQRNKGNFPGRFSGRQFSNSRSEMNVSTLELGDSALYLCASSLAGEAYSPLHFGNGTRLTVT.

This clone came up once. The chain has TRBV2 and TRBJ2-5; a possible D gene is TRBD2 (6 bases). Germline values: CDR1 SNHLY, CDR2 FYNNEI. With 8 bases removed from V and 7 bases from J, the gap between germline ends came to 17 bases. The CDR3 sequence is 13 residues long. The CDR3 is CASSTSWGGTQYF. The CDR3 region has the DNA TGTGCCAGCTCCACAAGCTGGGGAGGGACCCAGTACTTC.

The chain employs TRBV28 and TRBJ1-2; 9 bases match TRBD1. Looked up from germline, CDR1 is MDHEN and CDR2 is SYDVKM. The CDR3 covers 14 residues. V was clipped by 6 bases and J by 3 bases; unmatched bases: 5. CDR3 loop: CASRNTGGYYGYTF. The CDR3 coding sequence is TGTGCCAGCAGAAACACAGGGGGCTACTATGGCTACACCTTC.

V gene TRBV10-3 combines with J gene TRBJ1-1, with D possibly matching TRBD1 (5 bases). Trimming pared 4 bases from V and 6 bases from J, leaving 12 bases between. The germline V gene has CDR1 ENHRY and CDR2 SYGVKD. This CDR3 spans 13 amino acids. CDR3 in DNA: TGTGCCATCAGTGTCTCCCAGGGCGCTGAAGCTTTCTTT. It codes for CAISVSQGAEAFF.

This clone was detected only once. The chain combines TRBV28 with TRBJ1-5, with D uncertain. Per germline, CDR1 MDHEN and CDR2 SYDVKM. The V end was cut by 2 bases, the J end by 0 bases, with 11 bases between. CDR3 size: 16 residues. Here the CDR3 reads CASSLRRWGSNQPQHF. DNA of the CDR3: TGTGCCAGCAGTTTACGGAGGTGGGGTAGCAATCAGCCCCAGCATTTT.

This chain connects TRBV7-2 to TRBJ2-1; 13 nucleotides align to TRBD2. Germline V CDR1 and CDR2: SGHTA, FQGNSA. This CDR3 spans 13 amino acids. With 10 bases clipped from V and 6 bases from J, the junction kept 3 bases outside the gene matches. CDR3 in amino acids: CANRLAGGNEQFF. The CDR3 nucleotides are TGTGCCAACAGACTAGCGGGGGGCAATGAGCAGTTCTTC.

V gene TRBV2 combines with J gene TRBJ1-5; D gene unclear. The CDR3 covers 15 residues. V lost 2 bases to trimming and J lost 4 bases, with 12 bases between them. CDR1 SNHLY and CDR2 FYNNEI come from the germline V gene. The CDR3 sequence: CASSEPGRRNQPQHF. The CDR3, as DNA: TGTGCCAGCAGTGAACCGGGCCGGAGGAATCAGCCCCAGCATTTT. Full variable domain (outside the CDR3, taken from reference TRBV2 and TRBJ1-5): EPEVTQTPSHQVTQMGQEVILRCVPISNHLYFYWYRQILGQKVEFLVSFYNNEISEKSEIFDDQFSVERPDGSNFTLKIRSTKLEDSAMYFCASSEPGRRNQPQHFGDGTRLSIL.

The chain uses TRBV28 and TRBJ1-2; D call uncertain. Trimming removed 4 bases from V and 4 bases from J, with 10 bases in between. The CDR3 extends over 13 amino acids. Per the germline V gene, CDR1 is MDHEN and CDR2 is SYDVKM. The CDR3 DNA is TGTGCCAGCAGTTACGGGCAGTCCTATGGCTACACCTTC. It codes for CASSYGQSYGYTF.

V usage is TRBV5-1 and J usage is TRBJ2-7, with 9 bases lining up with TRBD1. Germline-derived CDR1 and CDR2 are SGHRS and YFSETQ. V was clipped by 2 bases and J by 6 bases; unmatched bases: 9. There are 15 residues in the CDR3. CDR3 bases: TGCGCCAGCAGCTTCAAACAGGGGGCGTTTATCGAGCAGTACTTC. Translating it yields CASSFKQGAFIEQYF.

V and J are TRBV5-1 and TRBJ1-1; weak D call: TRBD1 (6 bases). The ends were cut back, 4 bases at V and 3 bases at J, with 10 bases in the middle. Germline CDR1 and CDR2: SGHRS and YFSETQ. This CDR3 has 13 residues. DNA for the CDR3: TGCGCCAGCAGCCAACAGGGAGACACTGAAGCTTTCTTT. This gives the protein CASSQQGDTEAFF.

The chain has TRBV7-9 and TRBJ2-2; tentative D call: TRBD1 (5 bases). The CDR3 extends over 14 amino acids. The germline V gene encodes CDR1 SEHNR and CDR2 FQNEAQ (reference sequence). The germline V and J ends were trimmed by 3 bases and 2 bases, with 7 bases remaining between them. As DNA, the CDR3 is TGTGCCAGCAGCTTGACAGTTAACACCGGGGAGCTGTTTTTT. It translates to CASSLTVNTGELFF.

The sample holds a few counts of this clone. The rearrangement links TRBV6-1 to TRBJ2-5, with no clear D. V was pared by 3 bases and J by 5 bases, with 16 bases between. This CDR3 has 15 amino acids. The germline V gene has CDR1 MNHNS and CDR2 SASEGT. The CDR3 loop reads CASSDRRGARETQYF. DNA for the CDR3: TGTGCCAGCAGTGATCGGCGTGGCGCACGGGAGACCCAGTACTTC.

This chain joins TRBV2 and TRBJ1-1; D call uncertain. Looked up from germline, CDR1 is SNHLY and CDR2 is FYNNEI. The CDR3 has 13 amino acids. V lost 3 bases to trimming and J lost 4 bases, with 9 bases between them. For the CDR3, the DNA is TGTGCCAGCAGTGACCCCAGGCGCACTGAAGCTTTCTTT. It specifies CASSDPRRTEAFF.

V gene TRBV19 combines with J gene TRBJ2-4; TRBD2 matches 9 bases. V was clipped by 5 bases and J by 5 bases; unmatched bases: 10. CDR1 is LNHDA and CDR2 is SQIVND in the germline V gene (reference sequence). This CDR3 is built from 16 residues. The CDR3 DNA reads as TGTGCCAGTAGTCCTACAGCAGGGACTAGCCAAAACATTCAGTACTTC. Protein product: CASSPTAGTSQNIQYF.

The rearrangement joins TRBV10-3 to TRBJ1-4; unclear D gene. Between the trimmed V and J ends, which lost 2 bases and 6 bases, there was a span of 13 bases. The CDR3 totals 15 residues. The germline V gene encodes CDR1 ENHRY and CDR2 SYGVKD. CDR3 amino acids: CAISEVRSGYEKLFF. DNA for the CDR3: TGTGCCATCAGTGAGGTCCGTTCAGGTTATGAAAAACTGTTTTTT.

Notes on this clone: This is likely a read error, given that the CDR3 carries no conserved phenylalanine or tryptophan at its end. The DNA is left out, because the CDR3 cannot be placed on it with certainty; the CDR3 is given as TCRdb lists it. The chain recombines TRBV18 with TRBJ2-7; the table's D call, TRBD1, was not checked against the DNA. The CDR3 is 15 residues long, counting both termini. CDR1 and CDR2 (germline): KGHSH, LQKENI. The CDR3 loop reads CASSPTLGLGDRVVI.

The chain carries TRBV5-1 and TRBJ1-3; D ambiguous. Germline assignment: CDR1 SGHRS and CDR2 YFSETQ. The CDR3 has 16 residues. Trimming took off 0 bases at V and 3 bases at J, with 13 bases between the two ends. CDR3 bases: TGCGCCAGCAGCTTGGTCTCCAGCAAAGGTGGAAACACCATATATTTT. Its translation: CASSLVSSKGGNTIYF.

Here the CDR3 DNA reads TGTGCCAGCAGCGGGGCCTGGGGGGGGACAGGTCAGACCCAGTACTTC. Protein sequence: CASSGAWGGTGQTQYF. The rearrangement uses TRBV9 and TRBJ2-5; a weak D match, TRBD1 (8 bases). The CDR3 runs to 16 residues. V shed 3 bases and J shed 6 bases, with 21 bases lying between them. Germline CDR1 reads SGDLS; CDR2 reads YYNGEE.

The chain is built from TRBV5-1 and TRBJ1-4; 9 bases agree with TRBD1. In germline, CDR1 is SGHRS, CDR2 YFSETQ. There are 17 residues in the CDR3. Trimming removed 4 bases from V and 1 base from J; junction bases left unmatched: 8. As DNA, the CDR3 is TGCGCCAGCAGCCCAGTCCCGGGACAGGGAACTAATGAAAAACTGTTTTTT. It is translated as CASSPVPGQGTNEKLFF.

The chain couples TRBV6-5 to TRBJ1-2, with unresolved D. CDR3 length equals 13 residues. Germline CDR1 reads MNHEY; CDR2 reads SVGAGI. V dropped 7 bases and J dropped 4 bases, with 13 bases sitting between them. The DNA for the CDR3 is TGTGCCAGCAACTATGGGCCTGCCTATGGCTACACCTTC. The encoded protein is CASNYGPAYGYTF.

The chain combines TRBV10-3 with TRBJ2-6, with D perhaps matching TRBD1 (6 bases). Trimming left V 7 bases short and J 0 bases short, with 16 bases between. Germline loops: CDR1 ENHRY, CDR2 SYGVKD. CDR3 length equals 17 residues. The CDR3 protein is CAINPGAPHSGANVLTF. In nucleotides, the CDR3 is TGTGCCATCAACCCAGGGGCCCCCCACTCTGGGGCCAACGTCCTGACTTTC.

The CDR3 sequence is CASSSGQLNTGELFF. CDR3 DNA sequence: TGTGCCAGCAGCTCGGGACAACTAAACACCGGGGAGCTGTTTTTT. The chain carries TRBV7-9 and TRBJ2-2; possibly TRBD1 for D (6 bases). The length of the CDR3 is 15 residues. Germline CDR1 is SEHNR and CDR2 is FQNEAQ (reference sequence). V was clipped by 4 bases and J by 2 bases, with 11 bases between them.

The V and J genes are TRBV14 and TRBJ2-7, with TRBD1 matching over 9 bases. CDR3 length: 16 residues. Germline V gives CDR1 SGHDN, CDR2 FVKESK. J was trimmed by 1 base and V by 0 bases; bases with no gene match: 4. CDR3 sequence reads: CASSQDMGQGSYEQYF. CDR3 sequence (DNA): TGTGCCAGCAGCCAAGATATGGGACAGGGATCCTACGAGCAGTACTTC.